This T cell receptor (beta chain) is drawn from a study of T cells in pancreatic ductal adenocarcinoma. Notes on the study in general: Blood had more productive templates and approximately 8-fold more unique clonotypes than tumor.

Measured with immunoSEQ multiplex PCR; TCRdb has only the in-frame clones, and not every one. Of around 100,000 clones listed, 90% to 95% were seen once; the top ten hold under 3.5%. Germline V lookup: CDR1 MDHEN, CDR2 SYDVKM. The V end lost 5 bases, the J end lost 5 bases, and 18 bases lay between the germline ends. The CDR3 sequence is 15 residues long. Selected pancreatic ductal adenocarcinoma patients had undergone surgery without neoadjuvant therapy. This clone was seen a few times. The antigen remains unidentified. Sequencing was performed on PBMCs. The clonotype originates from a human donor with pancreatic ductal adenocarcinoma. This chain uses TRBV28 with TRBJ1-1; no clear D. CDR3 sequence (DNA): TGTGCCAGCAGTGAGAGAGGGAGGGTCCAAACTGAAGCTTTCTTT. This gives the protein CASSERGRVQTEAFF.